Following are 25 T cell receptor beta chains from one sample sequenced in a study of Graves' ophthalmopathy and Graves' hyperthyroidism. Scientists amplified the TCR beta CDR3 regions from RNA transcripts. The first-round RT-PCR employed HTBI primers together with the Qiagen OneStep RT-PCR kit. A multiplex PCR was then performed as the second round. Each CDR3 protein gets one entry after TCRdb re-called the multiplex PCR reads with MiXCR. The data show around 1,000,000 distinct CDR3 sequences, about 40% seen once. Sequenced input: peripheral blood or thyroid tissue (not recorded which). Source of these receptors: an adult man with Graves' hyperthyroidism.

V is TRBV29-1 and J is TRBJ1-3; D unresolved. CDR1 is SQVTM and CDR2 is ANQGSEA in the germline V gene. The germline V and J ends were trimmed by 0 bases and 0 bases, with 12 bases remaining between them. This CDR3 has 16 amino acids. CDR3 region: CSVEDRVTNSGNTIYF. The CDR3 nucleotides read TGCAGCGTTGAAGATCGGGTTACAAACTCTGGAAACACCATATATTTT.

The CDR3 DNA reads TGTGCCACCAGCAGACGATCCCGGGAGACCCAGTACTTC. The encoded protein is CATSRRSRETQYF. This chain uses TRBV15 with TRBJ2-5; D is unclear. Germline V gene sequence: CDR1 LNHNV, CDR2 YYDKDF (reference sequence). V was shortened by 2 bases and J by 5 bases, with 9 bases between the two germline ends. CDR3 length: 13 amino acids.

This clonotype was seen only a few times. V and J are TRBV10-3 and TRBJ2-3, with D perhaps TRBD2 (6 bases). Trimming shortened V by 11 bases and J by 5 bases, and 11 bases separated the two germline ends. Germline assignment: CDR1 ENHRY and CDR2 SYGVKD. The CDR3 totals 11 residues. The CDR3 DNA follows: TGTGCCGGGCGGGATGGAGATACGCAGTATTTT. This sequence encodes CAGRDGDTQYF.

Notes on this clonotype: A single base separates this from a much larger clone, so it may be a read error. This chain joins TRBV10-3 and TRBJ1-2, with D unclear. The CDR3 length is 15 residues. Between the trimmed V and J ends, which lost 3 bases and 3 bases, there was a span of 14 bases. Germline CDR1 reads ENHRY; CDR2 reads SYGVKD. This chain's CDR3 is CAISDLASTDYGYTF. CDR3 DNA: TGTGCCATCAGTGACCTTGCTTCCACCGACTATGGCTACACCTTC.

This clonotype was seen at least ten times. The J gene is TRBJ2-5, the V gene TRBV19, with a possible D match to TRBD1 (5 bases). The CDR3 is 14 residues long. The V gene lost 9 bases and the J gene lost 2 bases, with 16 bases spanning the gap. Per germline, CDR1 LNHDA and CDR2 SQIVND (reference sequence). The CDR3 region is CASSNSGIQETQYF. In DNA form, the CDR3 reads TGTGCCAGCAGCAATTCAGGGATTCAAGAGACCCAGTACTTC.

This clonotype was seen only once. This likely comes from a read error, as the CDR3 has no conserved phenylalanine or tryptophan at its end. The rearrangement links TRBV28 to TRBJ1-1; 8 bases agree with TRBD1. The CDR3 loop spans 16 amino acids. In germline, CDR1 is MDHEN, CDR2 SYDVKM. Losses at the gene ends were 6 bases for V and 1 base for J; bases not matched to a gene: 10. CDR3 protein: CASSYYGQGRNTEAFS. The CDR3 DNA reads TGTGCCAGCAGCTACTACGGACAGGGCAGGAACACTGAAGCTTTCTCT.

This chain uses TRBV20-1 with TRBJ2-7, with D possibly matching TRBD1 (5 bases). Germline V CDR1 and CDR2: DFQATT, SNEGSKA (reference sequence). The CDR3 contains 13 residues. V was cut by 3 bases and J by 0 bases, with 9 bases left in between. In nucleotides, the CDR3 is TGCAGTGCTAGGACAGAGTCCTCCTACGAGCAGTACTTC. Translation gives CSARTESSYEQYF.

The chain recombines TRBV7-6 with TRBJ1-2; the D gene is possibly TRBD1 (5 bases). This CDR3 contains 15 residues. The germline CDR1 and CDR2 sequences are SGHVS and FNYEAQ. V dropped 5 bases and J dropped 2 bases, with 15 bases sitting between them. The CDR3 loop reads CASSLPRGINYGYTF. DNA for the CDR3: TGTGCCAGCAGCCTTCCTAGGGGTATCAACTATGGCTACACCTTC.

This clonotype appeared a single time. This rearrangement joins TRBV10-3 to TRBJ2-5, with TRBD1 matching 7 bases. J gave up 4 bases and V 10 bases, and 12 bases lay outside the gene matches. Germline-derived CDR1 and CDR2 are ENHRY and SYGVKD. The CDR3 is 14 amino acids. The CDR3 spells CASIGRGLGETQYF. The CDR3 nucleotides read TGTGCCAGCATCGGCAGGGGGTTAGGAGAGACCCAGTACTTC.

This clonotype turned up a few times. V is TRBV19 and J is TRBJ1-5; the D is unclear. CDR1 is LNHDA, CDR2 SQIVND, per germline (reference sequence). V lost 3 bases, J lost 0 bases, and 12 bases lay in between. The CDR3 length is 16 residues. CDR3 DNA sequence: TGTGCCAGTAGTATTGTGGCAGAACATAGCAATCAGCCCCAGCATTTT. Translation: CASSIVAEHSNQPQHF.

This clonotype was observed at least ten times. The rearrangement joins TRBV19 to TRBJ2-7; TRBD1 agrees at 7 bases. Germline loops: CDR1 LNHDA, CDR2 SQIVND (reference sequence). The CDR3 runs 13 residues. The V and J ends lost 9 bases and 4 bases, in that order; junction bases with no gene match: 9. CDR3 coding DNA: TGTGCCAGCAGTCCTAGACAGGGATACGAGCAGTACTTC. Its translation is CASSPRQGYEQYF.

The CDR3 loop is CASSSPPWGAKTEAFF. CDR3 coding DNA: TGTGCCAGCAGCTCCCCCCCTTGGGGGGCGAAAACTGAAGCTTTCTTT. This chain uses TRBV7-9 with TRBJ1-1, with D possibly matching TRBD1 (6 bases). Germline V gene lookup returns CDR1 SEHNR and CDR2 FQNEAQ (reference sequence). Trimming left V 4 bases short and J 5 bases short, with 20 bases between. The CDR3 contains 16 residues. The full variable domain, with the rest looked up from reference TRBV7-9 and TRBJ1-1, is DTGVSQNPRHKITKRGQNVTFRCDPISEHNRLYWYRQTLGQGPEFLTYFQNEAQLEKSRLLSDRFSAERPKGSFSTLEIQRTEQGDSAMYLCASSSPPWGAKTEAFFGQGTRLTVV.

The chain recombines TRBV25-1 with TRBJ1-6; no firm D call. There are 15 residues in the CDR3. Deletions cut 5 bases from V and 7 bases from J, with 15 bases between. Per the germline V gene, CDR1 is MGHDK and CDR2 is SYGVNS. CDR3 coding DNA: TGTGCCAGCAGTCTCAGAGGGCAGCAGAATTCACCCCTCCACTTT. Its translation is CASSLRGQQNSPLHF. The full variable domain, in which reference TRBV25-1 and TRBJ1-6 provide the parts outside the CDR3, is EADIYQTPRYLVIGTGKKITLECSQTMGHDKMYWYQQDPGMELHLIHYSYGVNSTEKGDLSSESTVSRIRTEHFPLTLESARPSHTSQYLCASSLRGQQNSPLHFGNGTRLTVT.

The chain carries TRBV29-1 and TRBJ2-7; TRBD1 matches 10 bases. Germline V lookup: CDR1 SQVTM, CDR2 ANQGSEA. J gave up 3 bases and V 5 bases, and 7 bases lay outside the gene matches. This CDR3 spans 14 amino acids. CDR3 in amino acids: CSVPDRGRVYEQYF. Written as DNA, the CDR3 is TGCAGCGTTCCCGACAGGGGGCGAGTCTACGAGCAGTACTTC.

This clonotype was picked up a small number of times. This chain connects TRBV16 to TRBJ1-2; D is ambiguous. The CDR3 has 14 amino acids. Trimming took off 0 bases at V and 0 bases at J, with 5 bases between the two ends. The germline V gene has CDR1 KGHSY and CDR2 FQNENV. This chain's CDR3 is CASSQSRSNYGYTF. As DNA, the CDR3 is TGTGCCAGCAGCCAATCGCGGTCTAACTATGGCTACACCTTC.

This clonotype was counted many times. The V and J genes are TRBV7-2 and TRBJ2-5, with 10 bases identical to TRBD1. Trimming took 0 bases from V and 3 from J; bases not matched to a gene: 1. The CDR3 contains 15 residues. CDR1 is SGHTA, CDR2 FQGNSA, per germline. DNA for the CDR3: TGTGCCAGCAGCTTAGCCGGGACAGGGGAAGAGACCCAGTACTTC. This gives the protein CASSLAGTGEETQYF.

The chain links TRBV4-1 to TRBJ2-7, with D perhaps TRBD1 (6 bases). Germline V gene data show CDR1 as MGHRA and CDR2 as YSYEKL. Trimming took 5 bases from V and 0 from J, leaving 14 bases between them. This CDR3 has 15 amino acids. CDR3 sequence: CASSEGQRYSYEQYF. DNA for the CDR3: TGCGCCAGCAGCGAAGGACAGAGGTACTCCTACGAGCAGTACTTC.

This clonotype was counted many times. The chain combines TRBV5-8 with TRBJ2-5, with no clear D. CDR1 and CDR2 (germline): SGHTS, YDEGEE. This CDR3 region has 14 residues. V was pared by 6 bases and J by 4 bases, with 16 bases between. CDR3 residues: CASTTGLVGETQYF. The DNA for the CDR3 is TGTGCCAGCACGACTGGATTGGTGGGAGAGACCCAGTACTTC.

Comment on this clonotype: A junction end diverges from the germline sequence, so it may reflect a read error. The CDR3 sequence: CASSYRNF. The CDR3 region has the DNA TGTGCCAGCAGTTACCGTAACTTC. The chain has TRBV6-5 and TRBJ2-7; D is uncertain. There are 8 residues in the CDR3. Germline loops: CDR1 MNHEY, CDR2 SVGAGI.

The chain has TRBV7-9 and TRBJ1-6; D possibly corresponds to TRBD1 (6 bases). This CDR3 has 17 residues. V was shortened by 5 bases and J by 4 bases, with 18 bases between the two germline ends. Per germline, CDR1 SEHNR and CDR2 FQNEAQ (reference sequence). CDR3 sequence: CASSENRDRFYNSPLHF. CDR3 bases: TGTGCCAGCAGCGAAAACAGGGACCGCTTTTATAATTCACCCCTCCACTTT.

The J gene is TRBJ1-4, the V gene TRBV18; possible D gene TRBD1, 6 bases. The CDR3 length is 17 residues. V gave up 1 base and J gave up 3 bases, with 15 bases separating them. Germline-derived CDR1 and CDR2 are KGHSH and LQKENI. This CDR3 is CASSPLAARGSNEKLFF. The DNA for the CDR3 is TGTGCCAGCTCACCACTCGCTGCCAGGGGATCTAATGAAAAACTGTTTTTT.

This rearrangement joins TRBV7-6 to TRBJ2-6, with 8 positions matching TRBD2. This CDR3 region has 14 residues. V dropped 9 bases and J dropped 2; count of bases not matched to a gene: 3. Germline loops: CDR1 SGHVS, CDR2 FNYEAQ. CDR3 nucleotides: TGTGCCAGTAGCGGGGATACTGGGGCCAACGTCCTGACTTTC. The encoded protein is CASSGDTGANVLTF.

The chain carries TRBV29-1 and TRBJ2-7; 12 positions match TRBD2. Trimming took 4 bases from V and 5 from J; bases not matched to a gene: 6. The germline V gene has CDR1 SQVTM and CDR2 ANQGSEA. The CDR3 is 14 amino acids. CDR3: CSVGLAGVVHEQYF. In nucleotides, the CDR3 is TGCAGCGTTGGACTAGCGGGGGTCGTCCACGAGCAGTACTTC.

About this clonotype: A much larger clonotype is one base distant, so this may be a read error. This chain connects TRBV29-1 to TRBJ2-5; tentatively, D is TRBD1 or TRBD2 (6 bases each). The CDR3 is 13 amino acids. V gave up 5 bases and J gave up 5 bases, with 15 bases separating them. Germline V gene lookup returns CDR1 SQVTM and CDR2 ANQGSEA. The CDR3 coding sequence is TGCAGCGTTCAGGAGGGGGTCCGGGAGACCCAGTACTTC. This codes for CSVQEGVRETQYF.

The table lists this clonotype with a count of one. The chain recombines TRBV6-6 with TRBJ1-1, with no clear D. Trimming pared 1 base from V and 3 bases from J, leaving 12 bases between. The CDR3 loop spans 15 amino acids. CDR1 and CDR2 (germline): MNHNY, SVGAGI (reference sequence). The chain's CDR3 is CASSYLGRADTEAFF. DNA of the CDR3: TGTGCCAGCAGTTACTTGGGGAGGGCGGACACTGAAGCTTTCTTT.